This is a list of T cell receptor beta chains from one sample in a study of T-cell memory formation after mild COVID-19. One entry per CDR3 protein results from TCRdb running MiXCR on the 5' RACE reads. The sample lists more than 250,000 distinct CDR3 sequences, around 17% occurring once. Source material: PBMCs or a T cell subset sorted from them (not recorded which). The receptor source for this set is a man aged 18 to 30 who had mild COVID-19 (a few samples of this study predate the infection). Cell type and time point are not known. Each CDR3 is given without its conserved first and last residue. Fields, in order: CDR3 length, J gene, V gene, CDR3 protein.

length: 12; J: TRBJ2-5; V: TRBV7-9; CDR3: ASSDPGRTETQY
length: 12; J: TRBJ2-7; V: TRBV3-1; CDR3: ASSHRAISYEQY
length: 12; J: TRBJ1-5; V: TRBV28; CDR3: ATFVGGGNQPQH
length: 13; J: TRBJ2-2; V: TRBV7-3; CDR3: ASSRDRGLAGELF
length: 15; J: TRBJ2-7; V: TRBV10-1; CDR3: ASSESVSSGDSYEQY
length: 11; J: TRBJ1-2; V: TRBV20-1; CDR3: SARVGTGRGYT
length: 10; J: TRBJ2-1; V: TRBV14; CDR3: ASRGDGSEQF
length: 12; J: TRBJ2-3; V: TRBV6-2/TRBV6-3; CDR3: ASRDGGAGDTQY
length: 14; J: TRBJ2-6; V: TRBV4-2; CDR3: ASSSEWASGANVLT
length: 9; J: TRBJ2-1; V: TRBV6-2/TRBV6-3; CDR3: ASSSGNEQF
length: 13; J: TRBJ2-5; V: TRBV5-1; CDR3: ASSLRLAGGETQY
length: 15; J: TRBJ2-7; V: TRBV6-5; CDR3: ASSYSFAQGIGGEQY
length: 12; J: TRBJ1-1; V: TRBV6-5; CDR3: ASSTQGARAEAF
length: 12; J: TRBJ2-5; V: TRBV5-1; CDR3: ASSSSRQGGTQY
length: 13; J: TRBJ2-1; V: TRBV2; CDR3: ASSGRGLSYNEEF